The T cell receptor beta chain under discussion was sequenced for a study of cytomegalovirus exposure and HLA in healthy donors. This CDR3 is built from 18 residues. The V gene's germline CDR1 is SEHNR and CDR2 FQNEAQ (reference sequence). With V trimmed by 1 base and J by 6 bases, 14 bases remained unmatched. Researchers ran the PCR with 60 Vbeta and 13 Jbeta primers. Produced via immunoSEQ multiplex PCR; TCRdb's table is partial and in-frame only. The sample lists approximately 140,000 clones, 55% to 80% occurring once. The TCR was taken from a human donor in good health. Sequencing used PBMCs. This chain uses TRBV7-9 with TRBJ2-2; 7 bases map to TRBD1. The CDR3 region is CASSLVPWDRTYPGELFF. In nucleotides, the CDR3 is TGTGCCAGCAGCTTAGTACCCTGGGACAGAACCTACCCCGGGGAGCTGTTTTTT.